This T cell receptor (beta chain) was recorded in a study of post-analysis software for immune sequencing data. Regarding this clonotype: Antigen: not known.

Unique molecular identifiers were present in the TCR beta cDNA libraries. TCRdb re-called the PCR reads through MiXCR, storing one row per CDR3 protein. The profile shows about 540,000 distinct CDR3 sequences, approximately 31% of them singletons. Study conclusions and caveats: Higher frequency in patients than in controls was seen for roughly five TRBV segments, with TRBV5-6, TRBV5-1 and TRBV20-1 among them.

The CDR3 has 15 residues. Germline V gene sequence: CDR1 DFQATT, CDR2 SNEGSKA (reference sequence). Trimming left V 4 bases short and J 1 base short, with 15 bases between. Specimen: blood. V is TRBV20-1 and J is TRBJ2-3, with D maybe TRBD2 (5 bases). This TCR came from a girl aged 2 to 17 with multiple sclerosis. The CDR3 nucleotides are TGCAGTGCTACCCGGACTTCTCCACGCACAGATACGCAGTATTTT. This sequence encodes CSATRTSPRTDTQYF.